These 8 T cell receptor beta chains came from one sample sequenced in a study of cytomegalovirus exposure and HLA in healthy donors. Data came from immunoSEQ multiplex PCR; TCRdb stores just in-frame clones and leaves some out. Of about 140,000 clones listed, about 90% are singletons. Sequenced material: PBMCs. The receptors originated from a young woman in good health and CMV-seropositive.

This chain connects TRBV7-2 to TRBJ2-1; 8 nucleotides match TRBD2. The germline V gene encodes CDR1 SGHTA and CDR2 FQGNSA. Trimming removed 2 bases from V and 2 bases from J; junction bases left unmatched: 2. The CDR3 runs 15 residues. The CDR3: CASSLTSGTYNEQFF. CDR3 nucleotides: TGTGCCAGCAGCTTAACTAGCGGCACCTACAATGAGCAGTTCTTC.

V usage is TRBV5-4 and J usage is TRBJ2-7; TRBD2 matches 7 bases. The CDR3 length is 16 residues. Germline-derived CDR1 and CDR2 are SGHNT and YYREEE (reference sequence). The V gene end was trimmed by 0 bases and the J gene end by 2 bases; junction bases not matched to a gene: 8. The CDR3 loop is CASSLEAGASTYEQYF. The CDR3 nucleotides read TGTGCCAGCAGCTTGGAGGCGGGAGCGTCTACCTACGAGCAGTACTTC.

The rearrangement joins TRBV18 to TRBJ2-1, with D uncertain. V shed 3 bases and J shed 9 bases, with 9 bases lying between them. Germline CDR1 is KGHSH and CDR2 is LQKENI. CDR3 size: 12 residues. CDR3 loop: CASSPQSPEQFF. The CDR3 DNA is TGTGCCAGCTCACCCCAAAGCCCTGAGCAGTTCTTC. Full variable domain (outside the CDR3, taken from reference TRBV18 and TRBJ2-1): NAGVMQNPRHLVRRRGQEARLRCSPMKGHSHVYWYRQLPEEGLKFMVYLQKENIIDESGMPKERFSAEFPKEGPSILRIQQVVRGDSAAYFCASSPQSPEQFFGPGTRLTVL.

V gene TRBV11-2 combines with J gene TRBJ1-5, with a possible D match to TRBD1 (6 bases). Between the trimmed V and J ends, which lost 5 bases and 3 bases, there was a span of 14 bases. Germline V gene data show CDR1 as SGHAT and CDR2 as FQNNGV. The CDR3 totals 15 residues. The CDR3: CASSPSGGFNQPQHF. DNA of the CDR3: TGTGCCAGCAGCCCCTCGGGGGGCTTCAATCAGCCCCAGCATTTT.

This chain links TRBV19 with TRBJ1-2; no clear D gene. CDR3 size: 15 residues. Per germline, CDR1 LNHDA and CDR2 SQIVND (reference sequence). V was pared by 6 bases and J by 0 bases, with 14 bases between. The CDR3 DNA sequence: TGTGCCAGTAGCCTACAGCCACTAGCTAACTATGGCTACACCTTC. It encodes CASSLQPLANYGYTF.

This clone has a handful of counts. CDR3 sequence (DNA): TGTGCCAGCTCTCTCAGCGGGGTATCAGATACGCAGTATTTT. This translates into CASSLSGVSDTQYF. The chain carries TRBV18 and TRBJ2-3; 7 positions match TRBD2. V trimming: 6 bases; J trimming: 4 bases; junction bases outside the gene matches: 7. The germline V gene has CDR1 KGHSH and CDR2 LQKENI. CDR3 length: 14 residues.

The CDR3 DNA follows: TGTGCCAGCAAGCAGGGGTTTGCGGACTATGGCTACACCTTC. Its translation: CASKQGFADYGYTF. The V gene is TRBV6-5, the J gene TRBJ1-2, with D possibly being TRBD1 (6 bases). Germline V gene data show CDR1 as MNHEY and CDR2 as SVGAGI. Trimming took off 7 bases at V and 3 bases at J, with 15 bases between the two ends. The CDR3 extends over 14 amino acids.

The chain uses TRBV6-1 and TRBJ2-3; 7 positions match TRBD2. V gave up 0 bases and J gave up 2 bases; unmatched junction bases: 8. This CDR3 has 17 amino acids. Germline values: CDR1 MNHNS, CDR2 SASEGT. The CDR3 DNA sequence: TGTGCCAGCAGTGAAGCGCAGTGGAGCGGGGTCACAGATACGCAGTATTTT. This encodes CASSEAQWSGVTDTQYF.